The rows below give T cell receptor beta chains drawn from one sample of a study of control samples from healthy donors and cancer patients. The repertoire was sequenced with immunoSEQ multiplex PCR; TCRdb's copy has only in-frame clones and lacks some. The table lists tens of thousands of clones, approximately 89% of them singletons. Sequencing input: blood. Receptors originate from a man aged 45-65 years in good health. The CDR3 runs from the conserved cysteine through the conserved F or W. The D gene is left open where the match is weak. Part of the rows lack a size; the others show once, few, many or a class for expanded clones.

>TRBD2|TRBJ2-1|once|TRBV11-2
TGTGCCAGCAGCTTAGCAGCGGGGGGGCCGGGTGAGCAGTTCTTC
CASSLAAGGPGEQFF
>.|TRBJ2-3|.|TRBV7-9
TGTGCCAGCAGCTTGGGCCTAGAGGCGCAGTATTTT
CASSLGLEAQYF
>.|TRBJ1-2|once|TRBV27
TGTGCCAGCAGTCCAGACCTCGGCGAGGGAGAGTATGGCTACACCTTC
CASSPDLGEGEYGYTF
>TRBD2|TRBJ2-5|.|TRBV3-1/TRBV3-2
TGTGCCAGCAGCCAAGGCATAGCGGGGGGTCAAGAGACCCAGTACTTC
CASSQGIAGGQETQYF
>TRBD1|TRBJ1-1|.|TRBV5-1
TGCGCCAGCAGCTCCGGACAGGGGAACACTGAAGCTTTCTTT
CASSSGQGNTEAFF
>.|TRBJ1-4|.|TRBV5-1
TGCGCCAGCAGCTTGAGCTGGGGATCTAATGAAAAACTGTTTTTT
CASSLSWGSNEKLFF
>.|TRBJ1-2|.|TRBV7-8
TGTGCCAGCAGCTTAGACGCGGTACCCCGAGGTGGCTACACCTTC
CASSLDAVPRGGYTF
>TRBD2|TRBJ2-2|.|TRBV4-2
TGTGCCAGCAGCCAAAGTAGCGGGGGCACCGGGGAGCTGTTTTTT
CASSQSSGGTGELFF
>.|TRBJ1-6|.|TRBV4-1
TGCGCCAGCAGTCTTGAACTGTTCTATAATTCACCCCTCCACTTT
CASSLELFYNSPLHF
>.|TRBJ1-3|.|TRBV30
TGTGCCTGGTTCAGAGGCTCTGGAAACACCATATATTTT
CAWFRGSGNTIYF
>.|TRBJ1-5|once|TRBV6-6
TGTGCCAGCAGTTACGGGGCAGCTTATAGCAATCAGCCCCAGCATTTT
CASSYGAAYSNQPQHF
>.|TRBJ1-2|once|TRBV5-1
TGCGCCAGCAGCTTTTGGGGGCACGGCTACACCTTC
CASSFWGHGYTF
>.|TRBJ1-1|.|TRBV21-1
TGTGCCAGCAGCAATGGGTCCTTGAACACTGAAGCTTTCTTT
CASSNGSLNTEAFF
>.|TRBJ1-5|once|TRBV6-5
TGTGCCAGCAGGGTGGGAGGAAATCAGCCCCAGCATTTT
CASRVGGNQPQHF
>TRBD1|TRBJ1-5|few|TRBV6-5
TGTGCCAGCGGGGACAGGCAGCCCCAGCATTTT
CASGDRQPQHF
>.|TRBJ1-4|.|TRBV5-8
TGTGCCAGCAGCCCCGGACTGAGAAAACTGTTTTTT
CASSPGLRKLFF
>.|TRBJ1-2|.|TRBV10-2
TGCGCCAGCACCCGGGACCGGGATTATGGCTACACCTTC
CASTRDRDYGYTF
>.|TRBJ1-2|once|TRBV19
TGTGCCAGTAGTATAGCAGGTTGGGATAATAACTATGGCTACACCTTC
CASSIAGWDNNYGYTF
>.|TRBJ2-2|.|TRBV7-8
TGTGCCAGCAGCGTGAGCAGGGCCCTCGGAACCGGGGAGCTGTTTTTT
CASSVSRALGTGELFF
>TRBD1|TRBJ1-1|.|TRBV29-1
TGCAGCGCGGGACAGGCGAACACTGAAGCTTTCTTT
CSAGQANTEAFF